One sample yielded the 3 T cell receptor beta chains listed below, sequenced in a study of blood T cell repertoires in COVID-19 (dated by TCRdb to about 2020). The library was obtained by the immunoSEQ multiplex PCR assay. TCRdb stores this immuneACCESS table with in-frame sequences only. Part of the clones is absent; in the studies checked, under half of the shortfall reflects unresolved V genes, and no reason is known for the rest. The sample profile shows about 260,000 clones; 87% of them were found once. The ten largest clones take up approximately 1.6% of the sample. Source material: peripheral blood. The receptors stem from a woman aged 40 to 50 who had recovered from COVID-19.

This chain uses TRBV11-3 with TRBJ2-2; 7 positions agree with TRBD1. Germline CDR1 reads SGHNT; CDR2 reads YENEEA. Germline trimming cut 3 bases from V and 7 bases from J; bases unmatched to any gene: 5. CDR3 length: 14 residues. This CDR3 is CASSFSGQDGELFF. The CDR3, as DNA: TGTGCCAGCAGCTTTTCTGGACAGGACGGGGAGCTGTTTTTT.

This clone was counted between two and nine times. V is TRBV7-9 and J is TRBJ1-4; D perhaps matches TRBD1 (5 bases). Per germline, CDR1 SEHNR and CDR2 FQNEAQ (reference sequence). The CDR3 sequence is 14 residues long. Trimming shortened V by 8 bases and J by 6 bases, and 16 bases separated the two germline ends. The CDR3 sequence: CASSLGRGDEKLFF. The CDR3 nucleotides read TGTGCCAGCTCATTAGGGAGGGGCGATGAAAAACTGTTTTTT.

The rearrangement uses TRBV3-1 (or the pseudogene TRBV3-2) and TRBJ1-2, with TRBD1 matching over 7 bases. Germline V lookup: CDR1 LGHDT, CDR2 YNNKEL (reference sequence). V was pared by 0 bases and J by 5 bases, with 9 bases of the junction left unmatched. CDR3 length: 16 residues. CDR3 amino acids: CASSQDPLTGRYGYTF. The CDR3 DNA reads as TGTGCCAGCAGCCAAGACCCCTTGACAGGGAGGTATGGCTACACCTTC.